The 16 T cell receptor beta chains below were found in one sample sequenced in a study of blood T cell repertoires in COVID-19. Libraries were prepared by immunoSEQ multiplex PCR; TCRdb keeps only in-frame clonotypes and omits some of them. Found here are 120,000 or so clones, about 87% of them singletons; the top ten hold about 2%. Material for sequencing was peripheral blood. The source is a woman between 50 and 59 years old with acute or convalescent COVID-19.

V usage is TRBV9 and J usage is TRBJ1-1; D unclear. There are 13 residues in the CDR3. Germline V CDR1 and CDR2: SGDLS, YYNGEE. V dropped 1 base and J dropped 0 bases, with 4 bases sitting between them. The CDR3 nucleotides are TGTGCCAGCAGCGTATGGCTGAACACTGAAGCTTTCTTT. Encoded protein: CASSVWLNTEAFF.

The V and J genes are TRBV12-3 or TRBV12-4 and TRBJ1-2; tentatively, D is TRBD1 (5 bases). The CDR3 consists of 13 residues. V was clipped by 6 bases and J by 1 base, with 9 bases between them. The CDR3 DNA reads TGTGCCAGCAGCCAGGGCAGTAACTATGGCTACACCTTC. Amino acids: CASSQGSNYGYTF.

CDR3 in amino acids: CASKNRWGYTF. The CDR3 nucleotides are TGTGCCAGCAAAAACCGGTGGGGCTACACCTTC. J is TRBJ1-2 and V is TRBV12-3 or TRBV12-4; no definite D call. The CDR3 runs to 11 residues. The V gene lost 7 bases and the J gene lost 8 bases, with 11 bases spanning the gap.

The CDR3 DNA sequence: TGTGCCAGCAGTTTTGGAGGGACCCGCGAGCAGTACTTC. Protein product: CASSFGGTREQYF. This chain connects TRBV27 to TRBJ2-7; tentative D call: TRBD2 (6 bases). V was clipped by 3 bases and J by 6 bases, with 12 bases between them. This CDR3 spans 13 amino acids. Germline assignment: CDR1 MNHEY and CDR2 SMNVEV (reference sequence).

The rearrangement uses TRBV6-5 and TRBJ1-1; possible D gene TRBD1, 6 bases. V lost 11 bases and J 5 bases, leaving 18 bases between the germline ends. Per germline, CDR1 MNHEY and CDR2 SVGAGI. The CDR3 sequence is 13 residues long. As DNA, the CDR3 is TGTGCCGGGGGATACAGGGAGGGAACTGAAGCTTTCTTT. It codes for CAGGYREGTEAFF.

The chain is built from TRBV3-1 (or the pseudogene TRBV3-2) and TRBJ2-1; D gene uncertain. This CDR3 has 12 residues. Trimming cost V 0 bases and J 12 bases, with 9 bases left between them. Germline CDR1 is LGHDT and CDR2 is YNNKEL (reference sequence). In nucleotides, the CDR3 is TGTGCCAGCAGCCAAGATGAGTTTAGGCAGTTCTTC. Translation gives CASSQDEFRQFF.

The CDR3 DNA reads as TGCGCCAGCCGGGGGGCGGTACAAGAGACCCAGTACTTC. Its translation is CASRGAVQETQYF. The J gene is TRBJ2-5, the V gene TRBV5-1, with D tentatively TRBD2 (7 bases). Germline CDR1 is SGHRS and CDR2 is YFSETQ. The CDR3 runs to 13 residues. V was trimmed by 7 bases and J by 2 bases, leaving 12 bases between them.

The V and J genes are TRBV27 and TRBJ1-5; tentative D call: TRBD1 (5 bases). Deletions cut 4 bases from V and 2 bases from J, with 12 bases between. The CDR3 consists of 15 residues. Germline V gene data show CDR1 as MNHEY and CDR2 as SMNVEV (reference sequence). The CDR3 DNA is TGTGCCAGCAGTTCCCGCCCGGGGGGCAATCAGCCCCAGCATTTT. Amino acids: CASSSRPGGNQPQHF.

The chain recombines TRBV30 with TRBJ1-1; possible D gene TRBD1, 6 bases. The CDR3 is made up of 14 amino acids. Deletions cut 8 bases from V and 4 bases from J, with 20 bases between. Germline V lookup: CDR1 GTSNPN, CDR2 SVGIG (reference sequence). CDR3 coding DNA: TGTGCCCGCGCCGACAGGCGGGGGGTCACTGAAGCTTTCTTT. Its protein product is CARADRRGVTEAFF.

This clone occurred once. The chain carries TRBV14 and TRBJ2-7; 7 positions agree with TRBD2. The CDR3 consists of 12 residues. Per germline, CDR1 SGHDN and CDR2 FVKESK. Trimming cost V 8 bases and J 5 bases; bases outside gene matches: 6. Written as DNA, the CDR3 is TGTGCCAGCGCGGGAGCGGTCCACGAGCAGTACTTC. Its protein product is CASAGAVHEQYF.

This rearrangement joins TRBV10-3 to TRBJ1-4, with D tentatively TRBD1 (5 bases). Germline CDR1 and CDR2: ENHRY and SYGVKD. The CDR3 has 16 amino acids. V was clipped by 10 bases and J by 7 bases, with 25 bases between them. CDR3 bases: TGTGCCACCGCACATGCCCGACAGCCTGGGCCTGAAAAACTGTTTTTT. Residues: CATAHARQPGPEKLFF.

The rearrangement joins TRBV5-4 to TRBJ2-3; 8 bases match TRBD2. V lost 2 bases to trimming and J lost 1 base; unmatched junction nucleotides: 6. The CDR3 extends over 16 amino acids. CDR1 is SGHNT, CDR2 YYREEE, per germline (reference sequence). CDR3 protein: CASSFSGRVGTDTQYF. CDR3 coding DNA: TGTGCCAGCAGCTTTTCCGGGAGGGTCGGCACAGATACGCAGTATTTT.

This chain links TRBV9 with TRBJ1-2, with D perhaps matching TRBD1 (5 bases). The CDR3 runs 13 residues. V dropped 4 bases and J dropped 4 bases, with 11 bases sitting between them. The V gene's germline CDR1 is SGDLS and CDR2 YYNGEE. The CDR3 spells CASSPDSLYGYTF. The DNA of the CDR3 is TGTGCCAGCAGCCCAGACAGCCTCTATGGCTACACCTTC.

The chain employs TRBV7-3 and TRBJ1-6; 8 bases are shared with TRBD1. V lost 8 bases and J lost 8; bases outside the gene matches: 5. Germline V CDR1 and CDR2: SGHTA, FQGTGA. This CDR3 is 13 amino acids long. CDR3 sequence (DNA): TGTGCCAGCGGCTACAGGGGGGATTCACCCCTCCACTTT. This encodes CASGYRGDSPLHF.

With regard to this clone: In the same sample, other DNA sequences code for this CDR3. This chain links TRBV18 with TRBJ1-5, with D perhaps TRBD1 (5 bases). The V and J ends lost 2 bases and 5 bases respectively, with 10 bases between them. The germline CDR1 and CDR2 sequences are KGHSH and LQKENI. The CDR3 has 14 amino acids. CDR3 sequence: CASSPTAGYQPQHF. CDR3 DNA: TGTGCCAGCTCACCAACAGCAGGGTATCAGCCCCAGCATTTT.

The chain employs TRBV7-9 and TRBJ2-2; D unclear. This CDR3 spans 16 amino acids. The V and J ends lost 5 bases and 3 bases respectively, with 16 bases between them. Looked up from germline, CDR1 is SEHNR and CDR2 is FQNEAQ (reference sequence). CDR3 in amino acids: CASSLSSPTYTGELFF. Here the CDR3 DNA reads TGTGCCAGCAGCCTCAGTTCCCCCACCTACACCGGGGAGCTGTTTTTT.